A selection of T cell receptor beta chains follows, all from one sample in a study of regulatory T cells in long-lasting Graves disease. TCRdb redid the calling of the multiplex PCR reads with MiXCR, one entry per CDR3 protein. The data contain 400,000 to 650,000 distinct CDR3 sequences, approximately 16% of them singletons. These records were also assigned to another study, of T cells in Graves' hyperthyroidism and ophthalmopathy.

The specimen was peripheral blood mononuclear cells (PBMCs), collected at new diagnosis, from a patient treated with antithyroid drugs. The receptors come from a woman aged 35-65 years with Graves disease. Both conserved end residues are part of each CDR3. D genes are given only for firm matches. Clone size appears in some rows only: once, few, many, or a class for an expanded clone.

cdr3_aa cdr3_nt j_call cdr3_length v_call d_call clone_size
CASSAPGQDYNEQFF TGTGCCAGCAGCGCCCCGGGACAGGACTACAATGAGCAGTTCTTC TRBJ2-1 15 TRBV6-1 TRBD1 .
CAISEGSTYTDTQYF TGTGCCATCAGTGAAGGCAGTACCTACACAGATACGCAGTATTTT TRBJ2-3 15 TRBV10-3 . many
CSARDLRRQETQYF TGCAGTGCTAGAGATCTACGCCGCCAAGAGACCCAGTACTTC TRBJ2-5 14 TRBV20-1 . many
CASIDLLGTEAFF TGTGCCAGCATAGATCTCTTGGGCACTGAAGCTTTCTTT TRBJ1-1 13 TRBV6-1 . .
CASSEFEGPYEQYF TGCGCCAGCAGTGAGTTTGAGGGGCCCTACGAGCAGTACTTC TRBJ2-7 14 TRBV10-1 . many
CATSDLHLSRTGRVTNEQFF TGTGCCACCAGTGATTTGCATTTGTCCCGGACAGGTCGTGTCACCAATGAGCAGTTCTTC TRBJ2-1 20 TRBV24-1 TRBD1 few
CASSQVSDYGYTF TGTGCCAGCAGCCAAGTCAGCGACTATGGCTACACCTTC TRBJ1-2 13 TRBV3-1 . many
CASSSDRGTGNTIYF TGTGCCAGCAGTTCGGACAGGGGTACAGGAAACACCATATATTTT TRBJ1-3 15 TRBV2 TRBD1 few
CASSQIGRSPYEQYF TGTGCCAGCAGCCAAATCGGACGGAGTCCCTACGAGCAGTACTTC TRBJ2-7 15 TRBV16 . few
CASSLGQYNEQFF TGTGCCAGCAGTTTAGGACAGTACAATGAGCAGTTCTTC TRBJ2-1 13 TRBV5-1 . many
CASSEKDRPSADTQYF TGTGCCAGCAGCGAAAAAGACAGGCCCTCCGCAGATACGCAGTATTTT TRBJ2-3 16 TRBV6-1 . many
CASSPNNYNEQFF TGTGCCAGCAGCCCCAATAATTACAATGAGCAGTTCTTC TRBJ2-1 13 TRBV7-3 . few
CASRRSGAADTQYF TGCGCCAGCCGAAGGTCGGGGGCCGCAGATACGCAGTATTTT TRBJ2-3 14 TRBV5-1 . .
CASSENGREDEQYF TGTGCCAGCAGTGAAAATGGCAGAGAAGACGAGCAGTACTTC TRBJ2-7 14 TRBV25-1 . .
CAISRDFRNTEAFF TGTGCCATCAGTCGGGACTTTAGGAACACTGAAGCTTTCTTT TRBJ1-1 14 TRBV10-3 . many
CASSKWDRENTDTQYF TGTGCCAGCAGCAAGTGGGACAGGGAAAACACAGATACGCAGTATTTT TRBJ2-3 16 TRBV12-3/TRBV12-4 TRBD1 many
CASSLGPGYQETQYF TGTGCCAGCAGCCTCGGGCCGGGTTACCAAGAGACCCAGTACTTC TRBJ2-5 15 TRBV11-3 . many
CSVYKQSSEQYF TGCAGCGTTTATAAGCAATCATCCGAGCAGTACTTC TRBJ2-7 12 TRBV29-1 . few
CASSQTVSGGGTQYF TGTGCCAGCAGCCAAACGGTCAGCGGAGGGGGTACGCAGTATTTT TRBJ2-3 15 TRBV2 . many
CASSQEGTGGFTDTQYF TGTGCCAGCAGCCAAGAGGGGACGGGGGGGTTCACAGATACGCAGTATTTT TRBJ2-3 17 TRBV4-2 TRBD2 .
CASSKAQRNTDTQYF TGTGCCAGCAGCAAAGCACAAAGGAACACAGATACGCAGTATTTT TRBJ2-3 15 TRBV11-2 . many
CASSLLPGSLGGEQFF TGTGCCAGCAGCTTATTGCCGGGGAGCCTCGGAGGTGAGCAGTTCTTC TRBJ2-1 16 TRBV13 . .
CASRAQGYEQYF TGTGCCAGCAGAGCCCAGGGCTACGAGCAGTACTTC TRBJ2-7 12 TRBV7-9 . many
CASRLVPGEKLFF TGTGCCAGCAGACTCGTCCCGGGTGAAAAACTGTTTTTT TRBJ1-4 13 TRBV2 . many
CASSFGEDSTDTQYF TGTGCCAGCAGCTTTGGAGAGGACAGCACAGATACGCAGTATTTT TRBJ2-3 15 TRBV7-9 . few
CASGTQYF TGTGCCAGCGGTACGCAGTATTTT TRBJ2-3 8 TRBV7-9 . many
CASSPPGLGGNEQFF TGTGCCAGCAGCCCGCCGGGACTGGGGGGCAATGAGCAGTTCTTC TRBJ2-1 15 TRBV14 . .
CSVSRGRGDTQYF TGCAGCGTTTCAAGGGGGAGAGGGGATACGCAGTATTTT TRBJ2-3 13 TRBV29-1 . few
CASSSGGGNEKLFF TGCGCCAGCAGCAGCGGAGGGGGTAATGAAAAACTGTTTTTT TRBJ1-4 14 TRBV5-1 . .
CASSFYETSNTGELFF TGTGCCAGCAGTTTTTATGAGACATCGAACACCGGGGAGCTGTTTTTT TRBJ2-2 16 TRBV12-3/TRBV12-4 . .
CASSPTPGEETQYF TGCGCCAGCAGCCCCACTCCGGGGGAAGAGACCCAGTACTTC TRBJ2-5 14 TRBV4-1 . .
CASSLRLQETQYF TGTGCCAGCAGTCTCCGCCTCCAAGAGACCCAGTACTTC TRBJ2-5 13 TRBV6-2/TRBV6-3 . many
CASSGLSSTDTQYF TGTGCCAGCTCGGGGCTCTCTAGCACAGATACGCAGTATTTT TRBJ2-3 14 TRBV3-1 . few
CASRQDYYNSPLHF TGTGCCAGTAGGCAGGATTATTATAATTCACCCCTCCACTTT TRBJ1-6 14 TRBV19 . few
CATTQGARDNQPQHF TGTGCCACCACACAGGGGGCGCGGGACAATCAGCCCCAGCATTTT TRBJ1-5 15 TRBV19 TRBD1 .
CASSFPPGTSGGYNEQFF TGTGCCAGCAGTTTTCCCCCCGGGACTAGCGGGGGATACAATGAGCAGTTCTTC TRBJ2-1 18 TRBV27 TRBD2 .
CASSRTGDNSPLHF TGTGCCAGCAGTCGGACAGGGGATAATTCACCCCTCCACTTT TRBJ1-6 14 TRBV12-3/TRBV12-4 TRBD1 many
CASSPLASQETQYF TGTGCCAGCAGCCCTTTAGCGTCGCAAGAGACCCAGTACTTC TRBJ2-5 14 TRBV5-6 . .
CASSLAKGGVGNQPQHF TGTGCCAGCAGCCTAGCCAAGGGCGGGGTGGGCAATCAGCCCCAGCATTTT TRBJ1-5 17 TRBV7-3 . many
CAISDPPGRGLEGYGYTF TGTGCCATCAGTGATCCCCCAGGGAGGGGGCTTGAGGGATATGGCTACACCTTC TRBJ1-2 18 TRBV10-3 TRBD1 many
CASSIPLGPQGYYGYTF TGTGCCAGTAGTATTCCCCTTGGCCCCCAGGGCTACTATGGCTACACCTTC TRBJ1-2 17 TRBV19 . .
CASSPGVLVLTGANVLTF TGTGCCAGCAGCCCTGGGGTATTAGTTCTTACTGGGGCCAACGTCCTGACTTTC TRBJ2-6 18 TRBV28 . few
CASSPGTFGSYNEQFF TGTGCCAGTAGTCCCGGGACTTTTGGTTCGTACAATGAGCAGTTCTTC TRBJ2-1 16 TRBV19 . few
CASAQGPNTEAFF TGTGCCAGCGCACAGGGTCCGAACACTGAAGCTTTCTTT TRBJ1-1 13 TRBV2 . many
CASSLTGTDYGYTF TGTGCCAGCAGCTTAACGGGGACGGACTATGGCTACACCTTC TRBJ1-2 14 TRBV7-3 . few
CASSPIPGQGVISTGELFF TGTGCCAGCAGCCCTATCCCGGGACAGGGTGTCATTTCCACCGGGGAGCTGTTTTTT TRBJ2-2 19 TRBV3-1 TRBD1 .
CASSLMGRLNTEAFF TGCGCCAGCAGCTTGATGGGGCGGCTGAACACTGAAGCTTTCTTT TRBJ1-1 15 TRBV5-1 . few
CASSLGQLANTDTQYF TGCGCCAGCAGCTTGGGCCAACTAGCCAACACAGATACGCAGTATTTT TRBJ2-3 16 TRBV5-1 . few
CSVGGWTDTQYF TGCAGCGTTGGAGGGTGGACAGATACGCAGTATTTT TRBJ2-3 12 TRBV29-1 . many
CASSPGQGASGYTF TGTGCCAGCAGCCCGGGACAGGGGGCAAGTGGCTACACCTTC TRBJ1-2 14 TRBV11-2 TRBD1 many
CASSSGGAGEKLFF TGTGCCAGCAGCTCAGGGGGCGCCGGTGAAAAACTGTTTTTT TRBJ1-4 14 TRBV5-4 TRBD1 .
CAARGGQPIEAFF TGTGCCGCCCGGGGGGGACAGCCCATTGAAGCTTTCTTT TRBJ1-1 13 TRBV28 TRBD1 .
CASSRQLDQPQHF TGTGCCAGTAGTAGGCAGCTCGATCAGCCCCAGCATTTT TRBJ1-5 13 TRBV19 . once
CASSLGDREWGYTF TGTGCCAGCAGTTTGGGCGACCGGGAATGGGGCTACACCTTC TRBJ1-2 14 TRBV12-3/TRBV12-4 . many
CASRRGGLNTEAFF TGTGCCAGCCGCCGGGGAGGACTGAACACTGAAGCTTTCTTT TRBJ1-1 14 TRBV7-6 . .
CASSHVSSTGELFF TGTGCCAGCAGCCATGTGTCTTCGACCGGGGAGCTGTTTTTT TRBJ2-2 14 TRBV4-2 . .